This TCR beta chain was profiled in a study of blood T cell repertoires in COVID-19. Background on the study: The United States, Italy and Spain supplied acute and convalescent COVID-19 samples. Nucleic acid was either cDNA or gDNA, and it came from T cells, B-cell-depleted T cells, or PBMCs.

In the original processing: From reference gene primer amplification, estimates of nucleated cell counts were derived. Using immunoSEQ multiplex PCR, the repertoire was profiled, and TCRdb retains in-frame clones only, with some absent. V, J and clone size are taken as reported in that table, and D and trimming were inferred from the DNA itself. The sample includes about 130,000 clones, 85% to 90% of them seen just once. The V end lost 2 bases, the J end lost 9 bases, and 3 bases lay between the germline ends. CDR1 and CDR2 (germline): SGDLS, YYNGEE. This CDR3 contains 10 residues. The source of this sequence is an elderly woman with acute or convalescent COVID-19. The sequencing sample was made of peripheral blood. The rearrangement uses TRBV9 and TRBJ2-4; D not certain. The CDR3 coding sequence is TGTGCCAGCAGCGTTAGCATTCAGTACTTC. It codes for CASSVSIQYF. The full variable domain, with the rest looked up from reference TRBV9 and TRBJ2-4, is DSGVTQTPKHLITATGQRVTLRCSPRSGDLSVYWYQQSLDQGLQFLIQYYNGEERAKGNILERFSAQQFPDLHSELNLSSLELGDSALYFCASSVSIQYFGAGTRLSVL.